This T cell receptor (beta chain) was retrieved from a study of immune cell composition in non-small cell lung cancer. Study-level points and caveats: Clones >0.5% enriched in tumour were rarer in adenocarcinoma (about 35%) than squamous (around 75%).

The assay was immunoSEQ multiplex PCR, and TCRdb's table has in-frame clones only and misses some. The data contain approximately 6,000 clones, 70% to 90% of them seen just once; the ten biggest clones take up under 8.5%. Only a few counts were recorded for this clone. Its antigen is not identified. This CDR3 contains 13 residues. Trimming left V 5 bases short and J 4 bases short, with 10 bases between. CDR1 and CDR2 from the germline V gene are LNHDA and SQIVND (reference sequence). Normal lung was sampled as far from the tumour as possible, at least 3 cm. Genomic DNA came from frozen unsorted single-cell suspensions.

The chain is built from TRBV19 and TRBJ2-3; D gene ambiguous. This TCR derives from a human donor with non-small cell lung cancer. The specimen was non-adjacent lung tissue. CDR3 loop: CASSPSLSDTQYF. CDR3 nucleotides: TGTGCCAGTAGTCCCTCCCTCTCAGATACGCAGTATTTT.